This TCR beta chain stems from a study of OX40 agonist ivuxolimab in advanced cancers. This clone turned up a few times. This CDR3 has 17 residues. With 2 bases clipped from V and 4 bases from J, the junction kept 9 bases outside the gene matches. Germline-derived CDR1 and CDR2 are SNHLY and FYNNEI. Using immunoSEQ multiplex PCR, the repertoire was profiled, and TCRdb retains in-frame clones only, with some absent. The sample lists about 83,000 clones, 70% to 90% seen once, with 0.72% in the top ten. Sequencing was performed on CD4+ or CD8+ T cells sorted from blood, taken in a trial of the OX40 agonist ivuxolimab. The chain is built from TRBV2 and TRBJ2-2; 8 bases agree with TRBD1. This receptor was identified in an adult with an advanced solid tumor such as melanoma, head and neck, liver or kidney cancer. The CDR3 nucleotides read TGTGCCAGCAGTGAATCCCCTGGACAGGGCCGCACCGGGGAGCTGTTTTTT. Translation: CASSESPGQGRTGELFF.